The 6 T cell receptor beta chains listed next were all sequenced from one sample in a study of blood T cell repertoires in COVID-19. Assay used: immunoSEQ multiplex PCR; TCRdb lists only in-frame clones, some missing. The sample carries roughly 80,000 clones, 70% to 90% recorded once. Sequencing was carried out using peripheral blood. The source of these receptors is a woman aged 80 or over with active or convalescent COVID-19.

J is TRBJ2-3 and V is TRBV3-1 (or the pseudogene TRBV3-2), with 10 bases lining up with TRBD2. The CDR3 spans 13 residues. V was clipped by 4 bases and J by 11 bases; unmatched bases: 6. Looked up from germline, CDR1 is LGHDT and CDR2 is YNNKEL (reference sequence). CDR3 sequence reads: CASSRTSGLRQYF. Written as DNA, the CDR3 is TGTGCCAGCAGCCGGACTAGCGGCCTCAGGCAGTATTTT.

The chain links TRBV30 to TRBJ2-5, with D possibly called TRBD1 or TRBD2 (5 bases each). Germline-derived CDR1 and CDR2 are GTSNPN and SVGIG (reference sequence). The CDR3 is 13 amino acids. V lost 8 bases and J lost 0, with 13 bases in between. The CDR3 coding sequence is TGTGCCCGGGGAGAGGGGTACCAAGAGACCCAGTACTTC. This gives the protein CARGEGYQETQYF.

The sample holds one count of this clone. This chain links TRBV27 with TRBJ1-1, with 7 bases fitting TRBD1. V was pared by 4 bases and J by 5 bases, with 10 bases of the junction left unmatched. Germline V lookup: CDR1 MNHEY, CDR2 SMNVEV (reference sequence). The CDR3 consists of 15 residues. As DNA, the CDR3 is TGTGCCAGCAGTTCCACTACAGGGGCATGGACTGAAGCTTTCTTT. This encodes CASSSTTGAWTEAFF.

The rearrangement uses TRBV30 and TRBJ1-3, with D possibly TRBD1 on 5 matching bases. This CDR3 has 12 amino acids. CDR1 is GTSNPN, CDR2 SVGIG, per germline (reference sequence). CDR3 coding DNA: TGTGGCCAGGGCGACTCTGGAAACACCATATATTTT. Translating gives CGQGDSGNTIYF.

The count of this clone is one. In nucleotides, the CDR3 is TGTGCCAGCAGCCCCGCAGGGACTGGAAACACCATATATTTT. Amino acids: CASSPAGTGNTIYF. The chain links TRBV3-1 (or the pseudogene TRBV3-2) to TRBJ1-3; a possible D gene is TRBD1 (5 bases). V lost 4 bases, J lost 2 bases, and 9 bases lay in between. In germline, CDR1 is LGHDT, CDR2 YNNKEL (reference sequence). The CDR3 contains 14 residues.

This clone was detected once. The chain carries TRBV5-6 and TRBJ1-1; D is unclear. CDR1 and CDR2 (germline): SGHDT, YYEEEE. Deletions cut 8 bases from V and 0 bases from J, with 14 bases between. The CDR3 is made up of 14 amino acids. CDR3: CASSLTAVNTEAFF. CDR3 DNA: TGTGCCAGTAGCCTGACGGCGGTGAACACTGAAGCTTTCTTT. Full variable domain (remainder filled in from reference TRBV5-6 and TRBJ1-1): DAGVTQSPTHLIKTRGQQVTLRCSPKSGHDTVSWYQQALGQGPQFIFQYYEEEERQRGNFPDRFSGHQFPNYSSELNVNALLLGDSALYLCASSLTAVNTEAFFGQGTRLTVV.